The 13 T cell receptor beta chains reported below all come from one sample, sequenced in a study of cytomegalovirus exposure and HLA in healthy donors. Amplification used 60 Vbeta primers and 13 Jbeta primers. Libraries were prepared by immunoSEQ multiplex PCR; TCRdb keeps only in-frame clonotypes and omits some of them. The sample carries fewer than 130,000 clones, roughly 70% recorded once. The sequenced sample was PBMCs. All receptors derive from a middle-aged man in good health and CMV-seropositive.

This CDR3 is CASSRNVGAEAFF. CDR3 coding DNA: TGTGCCAGCAGCCGGAACGTTGGGGCCGAAGCTTTCTTT. V gene TRBV9 combines with J gene TRBJ1-1; TRBD1 is a possible D gene (5 bases). This CDR3 comprises 13 residues. The germline V and J ends were trimmed by 4 bases and 8 bases, with 15 bases remaining between them. Germline lookup yields CDR1 SGDLS and CDR2 YYNGEE.

This clone has only a few counts. The genes are TRBV5-8 and TRBJ2-2; possibly TRBD2 for D (5 bases). Germline lookup yields CDR1 SGHTS and CDR2 YDEGEE. V shed 1 base and J shed 2 bases, with 9 bases lying between them. CDR3 length equals 15 residues. CDR3 bases: TGTGCCAGCAGCTTGCGGGGTCCCAACACCGGGGAGCTGTTTTTT. It yields the protein CASSLRGPNTGELFF.

This chain links TRBV18 with TRBJ2-2, with a tentative D call TRBD1 (6 bases). Trimming removed 3 bases from V and 4 bases from J, with 12 bases in between. The CDR3 is 15 residues long. Germline V gives CDR1 KGHSH, CDR2 LQKENI. The CDR3 DNA follows: TGTGCCAGCTCACCTAGGGGGATTCTCACCGGGGAGCTGTTTTTT. This gives the protein CASSPRGILTGELFF. The whole variable domain, remainder taken from reference TRBV18 and TRBJ2-2, is NAGVMQNPRHLVRRRGQEARLRCSPMKGHSHVYWYRQLPEEGLKFMVYLQKENIIDESGMPKERFSAEFPKEGPSILRIQQVVRGDSAAYFCASSPRGILTGELFFGEGSRLTVL.

This chain links TRBV28 with TRBJ2-1; 10 bases line up with TRBD2. Germline CDR1 MDHEN, CDR2 SYDVKM. The CDR3 sequence is 16 residues long. Unmatched junction bases numbered 5, after V lost 2 bases and J lost 4 bases. The CDR3 reads CASSLVLAGAYNEQFF. The CDR3 DNA is TGTGCCAGCAGTTTAGTTCTAGCGGGAGCTTACAATGAGCAGTTCTTC.

The chain links TRBV4-1 to TRBJ2-3; 9 nucleotides match TRBD2. The V gene's germline CDR1 is MGHRA and CDR2 YSYEKL. V shed 8 bases, J shed 2 bases, and the junction held 8 bases outside the gene matches. CDR3 length equals 15 residues. CDR3 in amino acids: CASQRTSVSTDTQYF. The CDR3 DNA follows: TGCGCCAGCCAGAGGACTAGCGTATCCACAGATACGCAGTATTTT.

The CDR3 DNA follows: TGCGCCAGCAGCCTCGGACAGGGGGACTATGGCTACACCTTC. It specifies CASSLGQGDYGYTF. V gene TRBV4-1 combines with J gene TRBJ1-2; 10 positions match TRBD1. The CDR3 length is 14 residues. In germline, CDR1 is MGHRA, CDR2 YSYEKL. Germline trimming cut 4 bases from V and 3 bases from J; bases unmatched to any gene: 2.

The chain couples TRBV19 to TRBJ1-5; D is ambiguous. The germline V gene encodes CDR1 LNHDA and CDR2 SQIVND (reference sequence). This CDR3 spans 15 amino acids. V was pared by 8 bases and J by 2 bases, with 16 bases between. For the CDR3, the DNA is TGTGCCAGTCGCCCCGGGGAGAGGGGCAATCAGCCCCAGCATTTT. This gives the protein CASRPGERGNQPQHF. Together with reference TRBV19 and TRBJ1-5, the CDR3 gives the full variable domain: DGGITQSPKYLFRKEGQNVTLSCEQNLNHDAMYWYRQDPGQGLRLIYYSQIVNDFQKGDIAEGYSVSREKKESFPLTVTSAQKNPTAFYLCASRPGERGNQPQHFGDGTRLSIL.

The chain employs TRBV7-8 and TRBJ2-1; D call uncertain. CDR1 SGHVS and CDR2 FQNEAQ come from the germline V gene. V gave up 5 bases and J gave up 0 bases, with 14 bases separating them. The CDR3 spans 16 residues. In DNA form, the CDR3 reads TGTGCCAGCAGCCCTCTACGTTTTAGCTCCTACAATGAGCAGTTCTTC. Its translation: CASSPLRFSSYNEQFF.

This clone has a single count. J is TRBJ1-1 and V is TRBV6-4, with D unclear. In germline, CDR1 is MRHNA, CDR2 SNTAGT. Trimming stripped 4 bases from V and 0 bases from J, with 9 bases between. The CDR3 covers 14 residues. The CDR3 here is CASSAYPLNTEAFF. In DNA form, the CDR3 reads TGTGCCAGCAGTGCTTATCCTCTGAACACTGAAGCTTTCTTT.

The rearrangement links TRBV4-1 to TRBJ2-3; tentatively, D is TRBD2 (5 bases). V shed 1 base and J shed 2 bases, with 13 bases lying between them. The CDR3 consists of 16 residues. Germline values: CDR1 MGHRA, CDR2 YSYEKL. The CDR3 is CASSQGGSDLTDTQYF. CDR3 in DNA: TGCGCCAGCAGCCAAGGAGGTAGCGACCTCACAGATACGCAGTATTTT.

The V and J genes are TRBV6-5 and TRBJ2-1; 8 bases fit TRBD2. Germline CDR1 reads MNHEY; CDR2 reads SVGAGI. Trimming at V came to 4 bases and at J to 5 bases, leaving 10 bases not matched to a gene. The CDR3 is 16 amino acids. The CDR3 bases are TGTGCCAGCAGTTCGACCATAGCGGGGCTACACAATGAGCAGTTCTTC. Translation gives CASSSTIAGLHNEQFF.

This clone has a handful of counts. The chain is built from TRBV10-3 and TRBJ2-7, with TRBD2 matching 7 bases. This CDR3 is built from 14 residues. Germline V gives CDR1 ENHRY, CDR2 SYGVKD. The junction had 12 bases not matched to a gene; V was cut back by 7 bases and J by 6 bases. The CDR3 region is CAITPGRGVIEQYF. The CDR3 bases are TGTGCCATCACTCCGGGACGGGGGGTGATCGAGCAGTACTTC.

This chain links TRBV9 with TRBJ2-3; D ambiguous. Trimming took 3 bases from V and 6 from J, leaving 5 bases between them. Germline V gene data show CDR1 as SGDLS and CDR2 as YYNGEE. This CDR3 is built from 11 residues. CDR3 protein: CASSESDTQYF. The CDR3 region has the DNA TGTGCCAGCAGCGAGAGTGATACGCAGTATTTT.